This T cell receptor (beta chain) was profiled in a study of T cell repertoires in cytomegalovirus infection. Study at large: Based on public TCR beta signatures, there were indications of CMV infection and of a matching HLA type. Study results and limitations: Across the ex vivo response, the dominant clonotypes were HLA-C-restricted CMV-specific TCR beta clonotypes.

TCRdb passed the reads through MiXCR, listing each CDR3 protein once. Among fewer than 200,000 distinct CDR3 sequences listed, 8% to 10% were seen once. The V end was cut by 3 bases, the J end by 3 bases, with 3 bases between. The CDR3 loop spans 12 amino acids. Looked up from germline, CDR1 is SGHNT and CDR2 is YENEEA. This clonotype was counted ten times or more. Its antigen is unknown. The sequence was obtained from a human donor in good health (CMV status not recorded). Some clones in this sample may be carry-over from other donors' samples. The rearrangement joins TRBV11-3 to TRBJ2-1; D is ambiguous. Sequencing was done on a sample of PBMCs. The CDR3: CASSFLYNEQFF. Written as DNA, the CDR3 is TGTGCCAGCAGCTTCCTCTACAATGAGCAGTTCTTC.